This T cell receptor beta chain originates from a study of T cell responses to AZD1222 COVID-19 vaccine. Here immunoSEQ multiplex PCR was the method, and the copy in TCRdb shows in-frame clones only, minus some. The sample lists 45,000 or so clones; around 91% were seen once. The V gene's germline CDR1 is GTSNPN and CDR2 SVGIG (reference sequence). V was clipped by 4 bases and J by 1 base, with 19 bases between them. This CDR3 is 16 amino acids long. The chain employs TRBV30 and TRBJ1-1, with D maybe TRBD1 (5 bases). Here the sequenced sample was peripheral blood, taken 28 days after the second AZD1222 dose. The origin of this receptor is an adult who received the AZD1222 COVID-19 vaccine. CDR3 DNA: TGTGCCTGGACCCCCCGGGGGGTCATGAGGAACACTGAAGCTTTCTTT. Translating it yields CAWTPRGVMRNTEAFF.